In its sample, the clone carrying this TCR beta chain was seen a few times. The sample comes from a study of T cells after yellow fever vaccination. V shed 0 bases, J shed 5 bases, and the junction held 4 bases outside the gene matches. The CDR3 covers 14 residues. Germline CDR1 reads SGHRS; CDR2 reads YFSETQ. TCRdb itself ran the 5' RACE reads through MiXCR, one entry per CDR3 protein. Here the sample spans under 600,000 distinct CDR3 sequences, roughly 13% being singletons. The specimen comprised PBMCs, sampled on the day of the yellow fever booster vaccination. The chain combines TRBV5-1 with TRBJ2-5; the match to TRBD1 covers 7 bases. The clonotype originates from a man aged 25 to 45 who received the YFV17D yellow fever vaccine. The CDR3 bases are TGCGCCAGCAGCTTGGTCGGGACAGCGGAGACCCAGTACTTC. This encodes CASSLVGTAETQYF.